A selection of T cell receptor beta chains follows, all from one sample in a study of blood T cell repertoires in COVID-19. Using immunoSEQ multiplex PCR, the repertoire was profiled, and TCRdb retains in-frame clones only, with some absent. The data contain under 400,000 clones, 65% to 90% of them singletons. Source material: PBMCs or T cells enriched from blood (not recorded which). The source is a woman in her thirties or forties with acute COVID-19. The CDR3 runs from the conserved cysteine through the conserved F or W. Each record gives: D gene, clone size, J gene, V gene, CDR3 protein, CDR3 DNA. D genes are given only for firm matches. Rows may omit the clone size; those that give it use once, few, many or a size class.

d_gene: NA; abundance: NA; j_gene: TRBJ2-3; v_gene: TRBV18; CDR3aa: CASSPRIADTSTDTQYF; CDR3nt: TGTGCCAGCTCACCGAGAATAGCGGATACTAGCACAGATACGCAGTATTTT
d_gene: NA; abundance: NA; j_gene: TRBJ1-1; v_gene: TRBV7-8; CDR3aa: CASSLEAPTVNTEAFF; CDR3nt: TGTGCCAGCAGCTTAGAGGCCCCGACAGTAAACACTGAAGCTTTCTTT
d_gene: NA; abundance: NA; j_gene: TRBJ2-2; v_gene: TRBV6-2/TRBV6-3; CDR3aa: CASSYERVVGSGELFF; CDR3nt: TGTGCCAGCAGTTACGAGCGGGTGGTTGGCTCCGGGGAGCTGTTTTTT
d_gene: NA; abundance: NA; j_gene: TRBJ1-5; v_gene: TRBV7-2; CDR3aa: CASSLRGQNNQPQHF; CDR3nt: TGTGCCAGCAGCTTGAGAGGACAGAACAATCAGCCCCAGCATTTT
d_gene: TRBD1; abundance: NA; j_gene: TRBJ1-2; v_gene: TRBV10-3; CDR3aa: CAISDDREAYGYTF; CDR3nt: TGTGCCATCAGTGATGACAGGGAAGCCTATGGCTACACCTTC
d_gene: NA; abundance: NA; j_gene: TRBJ2-7; v_gene: TRBV12-3/TRBV12-4; CDR3aa: CASSERQAREQYF; CDR3nt: TGTGCCAGCAGTGAAAGACAGGCCCGCGAGCAGTACTTC
d_gene: NA; abundance: NA; j_gene: TRBJ2-5; v_gene: TRBV19; CDR3aa: CASNRTPQETQYF; CDR3nt: TGTGCCAGCAACCGGACACCTCAAGAGACCCAGTACTTC
d_gene: TRBD2; abundance: few; j_gene: TRBJ2-1; v_gene: TRBV9; CDR3aa: CASSPRLAGGQNEQFF; CDR3nt: TGTGCCAGCAGCCCCCGACTAGCGGGGGGTCAGAATGAGCAGTTCTTC
d_gene: TRBD1; abundance: NA; j_gene: TRBJ2-7; v_gene: TRBV7-2; CDR3aa: CASSLVRQGPDEQYF; CDR3nt: TGTGCCAGCAGCTTAGTAAGACAGGGCCCTGACGAGCAGTACTTC
d_gene: NA; abundance: NA; j_gene: TRBJ2-5; v_gene: TRBV5-1; CDR3aa: CASRSGGNQETQYF; CDR3nt: TGCGCCAGCCGCTCAGGAGGAAACCAAGAGACCCAGTACTTC
d_gene: NA; abundance: NA; j_gene: TRBJ2-3; v_gene: TRBV28; CDR3aa: CASSRRVTDTQYF; CDR3nt: TGTGCCAGTTCCCGACGGGTCACAGATACGCAGTATTTT
d_gene: NA; abundance: NA; j_gene: TRBJ2-1; v_gene: TRBV29-1; CDR3aa: CSAFLSYNEQFF; CDR3nt: TGCAGCGCCTTCTTGTCCTACAATGAGCAGTTCTTC
d_gene: NA; abundance: NA; j_gene: TRBJ2-1; v_gene: TRBV6-5; CDR3aa: CASNRLSSYNEQFF; CDR3nt: TGTGCCAGCAACAGGTTGAGCTCCTACAATGAGCAGTTCTTC
d_gene: NA; abundance: NA; j_gene: TRBJ2-4; v_gene: TRBV27; CDR3aa: CASSLEGQTLAKNIQYF; CDR3nt: TGTGCCAGCAGTTTAGAAGGACAGACCCTAGCCAAAAACATTCAGTACTTC
d_gene: TRBD2; abundance: once; j_gene: TRBJ2-1; v_gene: TRBV9; CDR3aa: CASSALSGRNGDEQFF; CDR3nt: TGTGCCAGCAGCGCCCTTAGCGGGAGGAACGGAGATGAGCAGTTCTTC
d_gene: TRBD2; abundance: NA; j_gene: TRBJ2-7; v_gene: TRBV11-2; CDR3aa: CASSLDRTSDEQYF; CDR3nt: TGTGCCAGCAGCTTAGATAGGACTAGCGACGAGCAGTACTTC
d_gene: NA; abundance: few; j_gene: TRBJ1-6; v_gene: TRBV4-2; CDR3aa: CASSQASGRGHSPLHF; CDR3nt: TGTGCCAGCAGCCAAGCCTCCGGGAGAGGGCATTCACCCCTCCACTTT
d_gene: NA; abundance: NA; j_gene: TRBJ2-3; v_gene: TRBV5-4; CDR3aa: CASSYSGTDTQYF; CDR3nt: TGTGCCAGCAGCTACTCTGGCACAGATACGCAGTATTTT
d_gene: TRBD2; abundance: NA; j_gene: TRBJ2-3; v_gene: TRBV5-4; CDR3aa: CASSLSGTSGTDTQYF; CDR3nt: TGTGCCAGCAGCCTTTCGGGGACTAGCGGTACAGATACGCAGTATTTT
d_gene: NA; abundance: NA; j_gene: TRBJ1-6; v_gene: TRBV4-3; CDR3aa: CASSWAGLYSPLHF; CDR3nt: TGCGCCAGCAGCTGGGCAGGGCTATATTCACCCCTCCACTTT
d_gene: NA; abundance: NA; j_gene: TRBJ2-3; v_gene: TRBV7-8; CDR3aa: CARDVLAGGTDTQYF; CDR3nt: TGTGCCAGAGACGTTCTAGCTGGCGGCACAGATACGCAGTATTTT
d_gene: NA; abundance: NA; j_gene: TRBJ1-2; v_gene: TRBV5-1; CDR3aa: CASSLSPGSNYGYTF; CDR3nt: TGCGCCAGCAGCTTGTCTCCGGGAAGTAACTATGGCTACACCTTC
d_gene: NA; abundance: NA; j_gene: TRBJ2-7; v_gene: TRBV25-1; CDR3aa: CASRSSSYEQYF; CDR3nt: TGTGCCAGCAGGTCTAGCTCCTACGAGCAGTACTTC
d_gene: NA; abundance: NA; j_gene: TRBJ2-7; v_gene: TRBV3-1/TRBV3-2; CDR3aa: CASSQVRGPTYEQYF; CDR3nt: TGTGCCAGCAGCCAAGTCAGGGGACCAACCTACGAGCAGTACTTC
d_gene: NA; abundance: NA; j_gene: TRBJ2-1; v_gene: TRBV2; CDR3aa: CASSERGFSRNEQFF; CDR3nt: TGTGCCAGCAGTGAACGGGGGTTCAGCCGCAATGAGCAGTTCTTC
d_gene: TRBD1; abundance: NA; j_gene: TRBJ1-1; v_gene: TRBV7-2; CDR3aa: CASSFRQGGEAFF; CDR3nt: TGTGCCAGCAGCTTCCGACAGGGCGGTGAAGCTTTCTTT
d_gene: NA; abundance: NA; j_gene: TRBJ1-5; v_gene: TRBV7-2; CDR3aa: CASSRRAGGNQPQHF; CDR3nt: TGTGCCAGCAGCCGTAGGGCAGGGGGCAATCAGCCCCAGCATTTT
d_gene: TRBD1; abundance: NA; j_gene: TRBJ2-3; v_gene: TRBV27; CDR3aa: CASRGTGTGTDTQYF; CDR3nt: TGTGCCAGCAGGGGGACAGGAACGGGCACAGATACGCAGTATTTT
d_gene: TRBD1; abundance: NA; j_gene: TRBJ2-2; v_gene: TRBV4-3; CDR3aa: CASSQAGTGGLGELFF; CDR3nt: TGCGCCAGCAGCCAAGCCGGGACAGGGGGCCTCGGGGAGCTGTTTTTT
d_gene: NA; abundance: NA; j_gene: TRBJ1-3; v_gene: TRBV9; CDR3aa: CASSVGIMGLSGNTIYF; CDR3nt: TGTGCCAGCAGCGTAGGAATTATGGGACTTTCTGGAAACACCATATATTTT
d_gene: TRBD1; abundance: NA; j_gene: TRBJ1-2; v_gene: TRBV11-2; CDR3aa: CASSFEGANGYTF; CDR3nt: TGTGCCAGCAGCTTTGAGGGGGCGAATGGCTACACCTTC